This T cell receptor (beta chain) was recovered during a study of identical twins. This clonotype has at least ten counts. Its specificity is unknown. The CDR3 runs to 16 residues. CDR1 SGHRS and CDR2 YFSETQ come from the germline V gene. V lost 4 bases, J lost 0 bases, and 6 bases stayed unmatched. Notes on the study in general: Not following the same donors, the study drew its conclusions from cross-sectional statistical analysis.

TCRdb passed the 5' RACE reads through MiXCR, listing each CDR3 protein once. The table shows about 700,000 distinct CDR3 sequences, with roughly 6% occurring only once. Material: naive T cells sorted from blood. The receptor comes from a man aged 18 to 29 in good health. V gene TRBV5-1 combines with J gene TRBJ2-2, with 7 bases identical to TRBD1. CDR3 in amino acids: CASSQQGLPNTGELFF. DNA of the CDR3: TGCGCCAGCAGCCAACAGGGGCTTCCGAACACCGGGGAGCTGTTTTTT.